Presented here are 7 T cell receptor beta chains from one specimen sequenced in a study of molecular identifiers for immune sequencing clone quantification (dated by TCRdb to 2016 to 2019). Library creation used PCR. The sequencer listed for this sample is NextSeq 500. TCRdb applied fastp at Q25 and MiXCR to the public reads, then kept only in-frame beta chains. Duplicate CDR3 protein sequences are folded into a single record with the most common DNA and genes. This sample gives about 320,000 distinct CDR3 sequences in total; about 23% of them show up just once. The leading ten clones occupy 0.7% to 0.95% of the sample. Input material: naive CD8+ T cells from blood, with Jurkat cell RNA spiked in. The sample's cell subset or site, from its label and the paper: FACS-sorted CD8+CD4-CCR7+CD45RA+ naive T cells. The source is a human donor in good health. Some libraries in this study had Jurkat cell RNA spiked in.

Ten or more counts support this clonotype. The chain employs TRBV28 and TRBJ2-3, with 8 nucleotides matching TRBD2. The CDR3 is 15 amino acids. The V and J ends lost 4 bases and 4 bases, in that order; junction bases with no gene match: 7. Germline assignment: CDR1 MDHEN and CDR2 SYDVKM. CDR3 sequence reads: CASSSERESADTQYF. DNA of the CDR3: TGTGCCAGCAGTTCGGAGCGGGAGTCAGCAGATACGCAGTATTTT.

This clonotype was seen at least ten times. This sequence joins TRBV6-2 or TRBV6-3 and TRBJ1-5, with no clear D. V gave up 2 bases and J gave up 2 bases, with 10 bases separating them. The CDR3 loop spans 15 amino acids. Germline assignment: CDR1 MNHEY and CDR2 SVGEGT. Written as DNA, the CDR3 is TGTGCCAGCAGTTACGGCGGTGGTGGCAATCAGCCCCAGCATTTT. This translates into CASSYGGGGNQPQHF.

Only a few counts were recorded for this clonotype. The chain uses TRBV28 and TRBJ2-6; D might be TRBD1 or TRBD2, each matching 5 bases. The CDR3 extends over 14 amino acids. Germline V gene lookup returns CDR1 MDHEN and CDR2 SYDVKM. V was trimmed by 3 bases and J by 12 bases, leaving 15 bases between them. In DNA form, the CDR3 reads TGTGCCAGCAGTTTGAAGGGGCGCGGGCGCGTCCTGACTTTC. Encoded protein: CASSLKGRGRVLTF.

This clonotype has just a few counts. The chain carries TRBV4-2 and TRBJ2-3; no clear D gene. V was pared by 0 bases and J by 2 bases, with 9 bases between. CDR1 and CDR2 (germline): LGHNA, YNFKEQ. The CDR3 totals 15 residues. CDR3 loop: CASSQDSTVTDTQYF. CDR3 sequence (DNA): TGTGCCAGCAGCCAAGATTCAACAGTCACAGATACGCAGTATTTT.

This clonotype has at least ten counts. The chain is built from TRBV6-6 and TRBJ2-3, with D perhaps matching TRBD2 (5 bases). The CDR3 loop spans 15 amino acids. V was clipped by 0 bases and J by 3 bases, with 10 bases between them. Germline V CDR1 and CDR2: MNHNY, SVGAGI (reference sequence). CDR3: CASSYSSRETDTQYF. The CDR3 nucleotides read TGTGCCAGCAGTTACTCTTCTAGGGAGACAGATACGCAGTATTTT.

As regards this clonotype: One end of the junction varies from germline; a read error may be responsible. The V and J genes are TRBV7-9 and TRBJ2-1; D is ambiguous. The germline gives CDR1 SEHNR, CDR2 FQNEAQ (reference sequence). This CDR3 spans 14 amino acids. Here the CDR3 reads CASRGTAAYNERFF. The CDR3 DNA reads TGTGCCAGCAGGGGAACTGCCGCCTACAATGAGCGGTTCTTC. Full variable domain (rest looked up from reference TRBV7-9 and TRBJ2-1): DTGVSQNPRHKITKRGQNVTFRCDPISEHNRLYWYRQTLGQGPEFLTYFQNEAQLEKSRLLSDRFSAERPKGSFSTLEIQRTEQGDSAMYLCASRGTAAYNERFFGPGTRLTVL.

V usage is TRBV5-1 and J usage is TRBJ2-7; D is possibly TRBD2 (6 bases). Germline CDR1 reads SGHRS; CDR2 reads YFSETQ. The CDR3 runs to 14 residues. Trimming stripped 2 bases from V and 1 base from J, with 10 bases between. The CDR3 DNA reads TGCGCCAGCAGCTTAGGTAGCGGATCCTACGAGCAGTACTTC. It is translated as CASSLGSGSYEQYF.